These 25 T cell receptor beta chains share one sample of origin, sequenced in a study of tumor and adjacent non-tumor tissue in lung cancer. This sample's RNA came from whole unsorted tissue. More than 3 cm separated this lung sample from the edge of the tumor. TCRbeta libraries were built with three rounds of nested PCR, modified from ARM-PCR. TCRdb recomputed calls from the multiplex PCR reads with MiXCR, one row per CDR3 protein. The table has about 75,000 distinct CDR3 sequences, 55% to 70% seen once. Sequences were obtained from distant non-tumor lung tissue. The receptors were gathered from a woman aged 45-60 years with non-small cell lung cancer.

Concerning this clonotype: In this CDR3 the conserved last residue, phenylalanine or tryptophan, is missing, so a read error is likely. The chain is built from TRBV11-2 and TRBJ2-7, with a tentative D call TRBD2 (5 bases). The germline V gene encodes CDR1 SGHAT and CDR2 FQNNGV. CDR3 length: 16 residues. Between the trimmed V and J ends, which lost 3 bases and 5 bases, there was a span of 20 bases. In nucleotides, the CDR3 is TGTGCCAGCAGCTTTCGTGTAAGCGGTAGTGAGAACGAGCAGTACCTC. Translating it yields CASSFRVSGSENEQYL.

In regard to this clonotype: Since a much larger clone is just one base distant, this may be a read error. The rearrangement joins TRBV6-1 to TRBJ2-3; 11 nucleotides line up with TRBD1. Germline assignment: CDR1 MNHNS and CDR2 SASEGT. V was pared by 2 bases and J by 4 bases, with 5 bases of the junction left unmatched. The CDR3 extends over 16 amino acids. CDR3 in amino acids: CASSEKGTGGADTQYF. CDR3 DNA sequence: TGTGCCAGCAGTGAAAAAGGGACAGGGGGTGCAGATACGCAGTATTTT.

A note on this clonotype: A much larger clonotype is one base distant, so this may be a read error. The V and J genes are TRBV29-1 and TRBJ1-2, with 7 bases matching TRBD1. This CDR3 contains 11 residues. The germline V gene encodes CDR1 SQVTM and CDR2 ANQGSEA. The CDR3 DNA reads as TGCTGCGTTGAAGAGTTCGGGACAGTCTACTTC. Translation: CCVEEFGTVYF.

Concerning this clonotype itself: A much larger clone is a single base away; this may be a read error. It is unclear where the CDR3 begins or ends on the DNA, so no DNA is shown, and the CDR3 is as TCRdb lists it. The rearrangement links TRBV6-2 or TRBV6-3 to TRBJ2-1; TRBD1 was called by the table and not checked on the DNA. The CDR3 sequence runs 14 residues, both termini included. The V gene's germline CDR1 is MNHEY and CDR2 SVGEGT. The CDR3 protein is CDSSWGGGASHLFF.

This clonotype was observed a handful of times. The chain is built from TRBV5-4 and TRBJ2-3; possibly TRBD2 for D (6 bases). This CDR3 spans 16 amino acids. Trimming removed 5 bases at V and 4 bases at J, with 20 bases between. CDR1 and CDR2 (germline): SGHNT, YYREEE (reference sequence). CDR3 nucleotides: TGTGCCAGCAGTTTAATGGTTGGAGGGATCGCAGATACGCAGTATTTT. Translating gives CASSLMVGGIADTQYF.

Regarding this clonotype: A read error may be the cause here, since a much bigger clone is one base away. V gene TRBV6-2 or TRBV6-3 combines with J gene TRBJ2-2; 8 positions match TRBD1. There are 14 residues in the CDR3. Germline CDR1 is MNHEY and CDR2 is SVGEGT. V dropped 6 bases and J dropped 5; count of bases not matched to a gene: 5. The CDR3 protein is CASSRQGTTGELFF. The CDR3 bases are TGTGCCAGCAGCCGACAGGGGACAACCGGGGAGCTGTTTTTT.

Concerning this clonotype itself: With a much larger clone just one base away, this may be a read error. The chain uses TRBV4-2 and TRBJ1-1; D is uncertain. Germline CDR1 reads LGHNA; CDR2 reads YNFKEQ. The CDR3 consists of 15 residues. In DNA, the CDR3 is TGTGCCAGCAACCAAGATTCTCCTAAGAGCACTGAAGCTTTCTTT. It translates to CASNQDSPKSTEAFF.

At least ten counts were recorded for this clonotype. The chain uses TRBV20-1 and TRBJ2-1; 8 nucleotides match TRBD1. Losses at the gene ends were 6 bases for V and 0 bases for J; bases not matched to a gene: 13. This CDR3 is 17 amino acids long. The germline V gene encodes CDR1 DFQATT and CDR2 SNEGSKA (reference sequence). The CDR3 loop is CSATGTGEASSYNEQFF. The CDR3 region has the DNA TGCAGTGCGACCGGGACAGGAGAAGCCAGCTCCTACAATGAGCAGTTCTTC.

To note about this clonotype: A much larger clonotype is one base distant, so this may be a read error. The CDR3, as DNA: TGCGCCAGCAGTTTAGTGTTGGCTCAGCCCCAGCATTTT. Its protein product is CASSLVLAQPQHF. The chain is built from TRBV10-2 and TRBJ1-5; no clear D. The CDR3 totals 13 residues. Germline V lookup: CDR1 WSHSY, CDR2 SAAADI. Trimming stripped 5 bases from V and 6 bases from J, with 11 bases between.

Concerning this clonotype itself: The conserved final phenylalanine or tryptophan is absent from the CDR3, which likely points to a read error. This rearrangement joins TRBV4-1 to TRBJ1-1, with D tentatively TRBD1 (5 bases). The CDR3 runs to 16 residues. Germline V lookup: CDR1 MGHRA, CDR2 YSYEKL. This CDR3 reads CASSQNRYRMNTEAFI. As DNA, the CDR3 is TGCGCCAGCAGTCAAAATCGTTACAGGATGAACACAGAAGCTTTCATT.

Notes on this clonotype: It may be a read error: a sequence one base away is much more abundant. The chain combines TRBV30 with TRBJ1-1; no firm D call. The CDR3 is 12 amino acids. From germline, CDR1 is GTSNPN and CDR2 SVGIG (reference sequence). The V and J ends lost 7 bases and 4 bases respectively, with 13 bases between them. CDR3 bases: TGTGCCTCCTCCACGGTAATCACTGAAGCTTTCTTT. Translated: CASSTVITEAFF.

This chain joins TRBV10-3 and TRBJ2-1, with a possible D match to TRBD2 (5 bases). This CDR3 spans 14 amino acids. Germline-derived CDR1 and CDR2 are ENHRY and SYGVKD. V lost 8 bases and J 11 bases, leaving 22 bases between the germline ends. The CDR3 DNA is TGTGCCATCGACGCGAGAGGGCGCACGAATAAGCAGTTCTTC. This codes for CAIDARGRTNKQFF.

Remarks on this clonotype: A read error may account for a junction end that differs from germline. The chain combines TRBV5-1 with TRBJ2-5, with 7 nucleotides matching TRBD1. Germline values: CDR1 SGHRS, CDR2 YFSETQ. The length of the CDR3 is 14 residues. CDR3 amino acids: CTSSRDSFQETQYF. The CDR3 DNA is TGCACCAGCAGCAGGGACAGCTTTCAAGAGACCCAGTACTTC.

This clonotype appeared many times. V and J are TRBV6-5 and TRBJ2-2, with 9 bases aligning to TRBD1. Looked up from germline, CDR1 is MNHEY and CDR2 is SVGAGI. The CDR3 spans 14 residues. With V trimmed by 6 bases and J by 6 bases, 5 bases remained unmatched. Here the CDR3 DNA reads TGTGCCAGCAGCCCCGGGACAGGGCCCGGGGAGCTGTTTTTT. It specifies CASSPGTGPGELFF.

Remarks on this clonotype: One base away lies a much larger clone, so this may be a sequencing read error. The conserved phenylalanine or tryptophan normally closing the CDR3 is absent here, so this likely arose from a read error. J is TRBJ1-1 and V is TRBV6-1; D is uncertain. The CDR3 spans 9 residues. Germline V lookup: CDR1 MNHNS, CDR2 SASEGT. V lost 8 bases, J lost 11 bases, and 9 bases lay in between. The CDR3 DNA follows: TGTGCCAGCGGGCCCGAGGCTTTCATT. This gives the protein CASGPEAFI.

This clonotype was seen a handful of times. A much more abundant neighbour one base away suggests this may be a read error. V gene TRBV20-1 combines with J gene TRBJ2-7; D is uncertain. V gave up 7 bases and J gave up 3 bases, with 19 bases separating them. The germline CDR1 and CDR2 sequences are DFQATT and SNEGSKA (reference sequence). There are 14 residues in the CDR3. CDR3 nucleotides: TGCAGTGTCGTCAATAGGGCATTTGTCTACGAGCAGTACTTC. It codes for CSVVNRAFVYEQYF.

Points on this clonotype: A read error is possible here, since a much larger clone lies one base away. V usage is TRBV28 and J usage is TRBJ2-3; maybe TRBD2 (5 bases). Germline assignment: CDR1 MDHEN and CDR2 SYDVKM. There are 13 residues in the CDR3. CDR3 protein: CARRRTSTDTQYF. For the CDR3, the DNA is TGTGCCCGCAGGCGGACTAGCACAGATACGCAGTATTTT. The full variable domain, in which reference TRBV28 and TRBJ2-3 provide the parts outside the CDR3, is DVKVTQSSRYLVKRTGEKVFLECVQDMDHENMFWYRQDPGLGLRLIYFSYDVKMKEKGDIPEGYSVSREKKERFSLILESASTNQTSMYLCARRRTSTDTQYFGPGTRLTVL.

To note about this clonotype: This may come from a read error, since a much larger clone is one base off. The CDR3 carries no conserved terminal phenylalanine or tryptophan, so it likely arises from a read error. The V gene is TRBV28, the J gene TRBJ1-6; TRBD1 might be the D (6 bases). In germline, CDR1 is MDHEN, CDR2 SYDVKM. The V end lost 9 bases, the J end lost 6 bases, and 12 bases lay between the germline ends. This CDR3 is 13 amino acids long. The CDR3 DNA follows: TGTGCCAGTGTGGGGGGGGCTAATTCACCCCTCCACTTA. This sequence encodes CASVGGANSPLHL.

In regard to this clonotype: A much larger clone differs from this one at a single base, so this may be a read error. The chain joins TRBV12-3 or TRBV12-4 to TRBJ2-5; no clear D. The CDR3 consists of 15 residues. The CDR3 sequence: CASNLEGQATWAQYF. DNA for the CDR3: TGTGCCAGCAATTTAGAAGGCCAGGCAACATGGGCCCAGTACTTC.

For this clonotype: The germline gene is not matched at one end of the junction; a read error may be the cause. The J gene is TRBJ2-7, the V gene TRBV11-2, with TRBD1 as a possible D gene (6 bases). Germline V CDR1 and CDR2: SGHAT, FQNNGV. The CDR3 runs 15 residues. CDR3 amino acids: CANSIGTRVTYGQYF. As DNA, the CDR3 is TGTGCCAACAGCATCGGGACAAGGGTTACCTACGGGCAGTACTTC.

Concerning this clonotype: Since the CDR3 does not end with the conserved phenylalanine or tryptophan, this likely comes from a read error. The chain has TRBV11-3 and TRBJ1-1; D not resolved. The V gene's germline CDR1 is SGHNT and CDR2 YENEEA. The CDR3 runs 14 residues. CDR3 protein: CASSLDGETPDAFY. CDR3 bases: TGTGCCAGCAGCTTGGATGGTGAGACTCCTGATGCTTTCTAT.

In its sample, this clonotype was seen once. A much larger clone lies a single base off, so this may be a read error. The rearrangement uses TRBV6-5 and TRBJ1-2; D call uncertain. The CDR3 contains 15 residues. The V gene lost 0 bases and the J gene lost 4 bases, with 12 bases spanning the gap. Germline loops: CDR1 MNHEY, CDR2 SVGAGI. CDR3 sequence: CASSYSRNGSYGYTF. CDR3 DNA sequence: TGTGCCAGCAGTTACTCGAGGAACGGCTCCTATGGCTACACCTTC.

This clonotype was seen many times. The junction departs from the called germline gene at one end, perhaps through a read error. V gene TRBV28 combines with J gene TRBJ2-1, with D possibly matching TRBD2 (5 bases). Germline assignment: CDR1 MDHEN and CDR2 SYDVKM. This CDR3 contains 13 residues. Written as DNA, the CDR3 is TGTGCCACCCGAGGGCCTTCCTTCAATGAGCAGTTCTTC. Encoded protein: CATRGPSFNEQFF.

With regard to this clonotype: Possible read error: a much larger clone is one base away. This sequence joins TRBV7-9 and TRBJ2-1; D perhaps matches TRBD2 (5 bases). This CDR3 has 14 residues. Germline values: CDR1 SEHNR, CDR2 FQNEAQ (reference sequence). V was cut by 1 base and J by 12 bases, with 16 bases left in between. The CDR3, as DNA: TGTGCCAGCAGCTTAGAGATCGGGGTGGCTGGGCAGTTCTTC. This translates into CASSLEIGVAGQFF.

As for this clonotype: A much more abundant neighbour one base away suggests this may be a read error. The CDR3 end shows no conserved phenylalanine or tryptophan, and so a read error is likely. The V and J genes are TRBV12-3 or TRBV12-4 and TRBJ1-1; 7 bases line up with TRBD1. The CDR3 extends over 15 amino acids. The V gene end was trimmed by 3 bases and the J gene end by 2 bases; junction bases not matched to a gene: 6. CDR3 in amino acids: CASSFMTGPNTEAFY. The CDR3 bases are TGTGCCAGCAGTTTTATGACAGGGCCAAACACTGAAGCTTTCTAT.